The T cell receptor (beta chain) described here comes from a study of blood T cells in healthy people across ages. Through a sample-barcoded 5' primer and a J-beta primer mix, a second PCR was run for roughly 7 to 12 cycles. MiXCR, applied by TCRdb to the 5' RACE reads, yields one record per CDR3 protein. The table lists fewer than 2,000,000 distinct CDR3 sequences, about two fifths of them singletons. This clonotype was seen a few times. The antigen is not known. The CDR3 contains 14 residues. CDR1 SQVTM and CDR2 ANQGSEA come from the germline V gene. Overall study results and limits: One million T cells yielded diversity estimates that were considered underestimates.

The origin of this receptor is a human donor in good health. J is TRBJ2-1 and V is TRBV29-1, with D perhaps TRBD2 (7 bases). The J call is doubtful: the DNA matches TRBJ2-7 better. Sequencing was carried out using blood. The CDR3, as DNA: TGCAGCGTTGTTGAGGGGGGGCGGTACAATGAGCAGTACTTC. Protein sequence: CSVVEGGRYNEQYF.